This T cell receptor (beta chain) was found in a study of identifying expanded T cells in peripheral blood. Assay: immunoSEQ multiplex PCR; the TCRdb copy retains only in-frame clones and omits some. The sample consists of some 93,000 clones, around 90% of them appearing once. The CDR3 loop spans 14 amino acids. J lost 6 bases, V lost 3 bases, and 5 bases had no gene match. The germline gives CDR1 SEHNR, CDR2 FQNEAQ (reference sequence). J is TRBJ2-1 and V is TRBV7-9; 7 bases match TRBD1. Input material: blood. This clonotype originated in a person aged 18 to 75 in good health. The CDR3 is CASSFGTEGNEQFF. The CDR3 DNA is TGTGCCAGCAGCTTCGGGACAGAGGGCAATGAGCAGTTCTTC.